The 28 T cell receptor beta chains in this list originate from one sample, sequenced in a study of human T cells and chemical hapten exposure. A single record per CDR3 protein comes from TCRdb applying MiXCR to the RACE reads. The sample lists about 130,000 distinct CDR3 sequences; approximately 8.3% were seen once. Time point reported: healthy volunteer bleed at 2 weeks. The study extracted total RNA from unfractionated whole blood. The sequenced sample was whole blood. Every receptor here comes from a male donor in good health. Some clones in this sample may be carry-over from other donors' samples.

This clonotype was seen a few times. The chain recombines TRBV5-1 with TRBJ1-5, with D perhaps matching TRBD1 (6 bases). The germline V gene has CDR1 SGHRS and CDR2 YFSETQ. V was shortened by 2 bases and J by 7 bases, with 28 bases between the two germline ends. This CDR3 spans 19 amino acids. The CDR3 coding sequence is TGCGCCAGCAGCTTTAATACTGGGGGACACAGGGATGTAGGGCAGCCCCAGCATTTT. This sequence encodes CASSFNTGGHRDVGQPQHF.

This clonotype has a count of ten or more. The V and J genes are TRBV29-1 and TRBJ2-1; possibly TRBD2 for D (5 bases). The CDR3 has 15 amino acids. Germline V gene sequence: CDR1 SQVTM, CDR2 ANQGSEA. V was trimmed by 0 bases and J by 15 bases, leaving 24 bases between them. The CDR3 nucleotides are TGCAGCGTTGAAGACCCCCGGCTTCGTGGGAGTAGGGCGTTCTTC. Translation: CSVEDPRLRGSRAFF.

The chain's CDR3 is CATSRVGARVLEQFF. The CDR3 DNA follows: TGTGCCACCAGCAGAGTAGGGGCGCGAGTCCTTGAGCAGTTCTTC. The chain couples TRBV15 to TRBJ2-1, with D possibly matching TRBD1 (5 bases). CDR3 size: 15 residues. Germline V CDR1 and CDR2: LNHNV, YYDKDF (reference sequence). V was trimmed by 1 base and J by 9 bases, leaving 16 bases between them.

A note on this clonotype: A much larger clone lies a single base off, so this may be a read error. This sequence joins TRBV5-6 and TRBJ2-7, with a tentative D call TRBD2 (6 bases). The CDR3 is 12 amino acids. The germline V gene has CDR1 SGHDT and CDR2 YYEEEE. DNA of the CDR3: TGTGTCAGCAGCCCCGGGGGATACGAGCAGTACTTC. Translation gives CVSSPGGYEQYF.

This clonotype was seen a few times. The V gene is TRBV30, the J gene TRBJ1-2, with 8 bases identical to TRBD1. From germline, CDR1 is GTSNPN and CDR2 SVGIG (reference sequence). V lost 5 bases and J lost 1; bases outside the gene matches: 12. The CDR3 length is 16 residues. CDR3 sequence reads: CAWVNPSQGVNYGYTF. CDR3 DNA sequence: TGTGCCTGGGTTAACCCTTCACAGGGGGTTAACTATGGCTACACCTTC.

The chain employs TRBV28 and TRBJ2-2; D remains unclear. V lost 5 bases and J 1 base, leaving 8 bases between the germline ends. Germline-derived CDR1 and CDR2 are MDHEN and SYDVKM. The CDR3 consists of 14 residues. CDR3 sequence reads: CASSARQNTGELFF. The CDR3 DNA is TGTGCCAGCAGTGCCCGACAGAACACCGGGGAGCTGTTTTTT.

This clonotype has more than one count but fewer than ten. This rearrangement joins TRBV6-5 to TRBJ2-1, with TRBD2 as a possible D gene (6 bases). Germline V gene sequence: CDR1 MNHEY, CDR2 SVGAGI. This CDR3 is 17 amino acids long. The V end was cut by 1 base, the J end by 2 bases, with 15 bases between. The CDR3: CASSYLSVGGTYNEQFF. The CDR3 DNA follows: TGTGCCAGCAGTTACTTGTCGGTCGGGGGAACCTACAATGAGCAGTTCTTC.

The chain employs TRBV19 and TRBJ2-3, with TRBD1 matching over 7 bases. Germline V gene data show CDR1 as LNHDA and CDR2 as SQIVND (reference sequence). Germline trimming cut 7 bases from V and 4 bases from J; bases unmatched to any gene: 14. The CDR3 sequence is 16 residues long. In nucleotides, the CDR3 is TGTGCCAGTACCGAGGGGGCCACACTAACCGCAGATACGCAGTATTTT. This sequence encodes CASTEGATLTADTQYF.

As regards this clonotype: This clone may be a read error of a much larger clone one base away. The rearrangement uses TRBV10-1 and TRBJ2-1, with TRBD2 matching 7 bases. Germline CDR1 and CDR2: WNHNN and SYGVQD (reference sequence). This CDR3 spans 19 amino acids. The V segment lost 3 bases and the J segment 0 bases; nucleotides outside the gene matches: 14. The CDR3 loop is CASSDRPAGILSSYNEQFF. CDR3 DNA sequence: TGCGCCAGCAGTGATAGACCAGCGGGAATTTTGAGCTCCTACAATGAGCAGTTCTTC.

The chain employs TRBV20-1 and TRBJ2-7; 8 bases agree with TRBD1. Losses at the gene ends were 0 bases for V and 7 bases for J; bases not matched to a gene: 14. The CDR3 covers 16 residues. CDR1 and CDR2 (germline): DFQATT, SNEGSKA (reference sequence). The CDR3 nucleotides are TGCAGTGCTAGAGATCCTCAGGGGGCGAATTCGGGTGAGCAGTACTTC. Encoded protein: CSARDPQGANSGEQYF.

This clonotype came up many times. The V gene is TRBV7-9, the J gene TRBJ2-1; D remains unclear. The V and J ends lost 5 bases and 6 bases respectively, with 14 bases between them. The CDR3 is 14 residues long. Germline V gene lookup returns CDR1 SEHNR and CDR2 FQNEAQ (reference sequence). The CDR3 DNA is TGTGCCAGCAGCCCGCGCGACGCCCTCAATGAGCAGTTCTTC. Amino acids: CASSPRDALNEQFF.

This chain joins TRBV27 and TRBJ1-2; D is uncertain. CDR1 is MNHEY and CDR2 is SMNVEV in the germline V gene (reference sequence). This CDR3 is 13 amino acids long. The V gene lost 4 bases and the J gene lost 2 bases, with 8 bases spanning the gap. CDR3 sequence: CASSWRENYGYTF. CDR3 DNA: TGTGCCAGCAGTTGGCGGGAAAACTATGGCTACACCTTC.

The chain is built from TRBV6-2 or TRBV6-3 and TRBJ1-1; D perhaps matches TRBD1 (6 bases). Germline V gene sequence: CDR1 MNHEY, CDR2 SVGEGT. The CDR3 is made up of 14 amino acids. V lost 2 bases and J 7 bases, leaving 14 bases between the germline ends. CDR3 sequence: CASSYGQGRYEAFF. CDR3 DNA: TGTGCCAGCAGTTACGGGCAGGGGCGTTATGAAGCTTTCTTT.

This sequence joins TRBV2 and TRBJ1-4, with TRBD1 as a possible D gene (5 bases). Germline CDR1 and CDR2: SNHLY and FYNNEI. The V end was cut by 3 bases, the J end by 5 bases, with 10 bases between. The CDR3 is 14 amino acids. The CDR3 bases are TGTGCCAGCAGTGAGACAGCGTCAAATGAAAAACTGTTTTTT. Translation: CASSETASNEKLFF.

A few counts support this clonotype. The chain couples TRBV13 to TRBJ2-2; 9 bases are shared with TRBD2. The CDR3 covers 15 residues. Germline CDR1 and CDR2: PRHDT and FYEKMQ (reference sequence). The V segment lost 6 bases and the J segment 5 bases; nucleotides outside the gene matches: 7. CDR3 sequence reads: CASSARTSVTGELFF. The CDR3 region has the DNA TGTGCCAGCAGTGCGCGGACTAGCGTTACCGGGGAGCTGTTTTTT.

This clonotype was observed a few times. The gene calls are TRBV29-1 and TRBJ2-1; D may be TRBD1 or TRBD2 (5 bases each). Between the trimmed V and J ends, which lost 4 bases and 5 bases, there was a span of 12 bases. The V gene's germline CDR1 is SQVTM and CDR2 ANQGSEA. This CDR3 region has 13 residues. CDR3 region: CSVGGRPDNEQFF. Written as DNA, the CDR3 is TGCAGCGTTGGGGGACGTCCGGACAATGAGCAGTTCTTC.

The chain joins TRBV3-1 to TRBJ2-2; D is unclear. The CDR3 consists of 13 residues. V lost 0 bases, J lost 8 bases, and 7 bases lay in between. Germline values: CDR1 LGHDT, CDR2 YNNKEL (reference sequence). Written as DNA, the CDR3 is TGTGCCAGCAGCCAAGATCGAGCAGGGGAGCTGTTTTTT. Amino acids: CASSQDRAGELFF.

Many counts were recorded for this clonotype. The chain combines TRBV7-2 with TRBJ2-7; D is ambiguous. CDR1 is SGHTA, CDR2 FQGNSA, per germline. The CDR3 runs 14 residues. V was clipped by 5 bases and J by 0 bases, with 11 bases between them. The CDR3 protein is CASSPDGPSYEQYF. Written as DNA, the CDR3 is TGTGCCAGCAGCCCCGACGGACCCTCCTACGAGCAGTACTTC.

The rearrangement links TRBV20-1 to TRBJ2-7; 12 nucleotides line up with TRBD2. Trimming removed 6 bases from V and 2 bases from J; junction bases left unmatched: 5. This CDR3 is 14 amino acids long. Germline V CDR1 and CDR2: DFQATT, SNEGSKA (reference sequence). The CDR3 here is CSAHASGRAYEQYF. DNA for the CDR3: TGCAGTGCCCACGCTAGCGGGAGGGCCTACGAGCAGTACTTC.

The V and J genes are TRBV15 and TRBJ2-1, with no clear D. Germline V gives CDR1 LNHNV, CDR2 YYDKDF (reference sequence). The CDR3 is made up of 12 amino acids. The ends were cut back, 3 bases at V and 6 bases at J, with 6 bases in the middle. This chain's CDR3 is CATSSPFNEQFF. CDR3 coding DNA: TGTGCCACCAGCAGCCCCTTCAATGAGCAGTTCTTC.

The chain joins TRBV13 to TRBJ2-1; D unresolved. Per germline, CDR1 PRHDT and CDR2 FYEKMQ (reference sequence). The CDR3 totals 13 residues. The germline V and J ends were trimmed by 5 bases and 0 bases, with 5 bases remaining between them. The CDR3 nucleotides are TGTGCCAGCAGCATGAGCTCCTACAATGAGCAGTTCTTC. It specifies CASSMSSYNEQFF.

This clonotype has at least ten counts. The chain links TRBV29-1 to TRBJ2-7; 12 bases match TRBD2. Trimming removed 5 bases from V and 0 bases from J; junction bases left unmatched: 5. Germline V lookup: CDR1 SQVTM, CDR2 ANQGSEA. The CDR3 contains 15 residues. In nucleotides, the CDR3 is TGCAGCGTTAATCTAGCGGGAGGGTTCTCCTACGAGCAGTACTTC. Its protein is CSVNLAGGFSYEQYF.

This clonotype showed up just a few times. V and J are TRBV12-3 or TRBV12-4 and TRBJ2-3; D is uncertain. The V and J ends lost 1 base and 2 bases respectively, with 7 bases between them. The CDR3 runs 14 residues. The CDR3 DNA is TGTGCCAGCAGTTTAGTTGTGGCCACAGATACGCAGTATTTT. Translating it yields CASSLVVATDTQYF.

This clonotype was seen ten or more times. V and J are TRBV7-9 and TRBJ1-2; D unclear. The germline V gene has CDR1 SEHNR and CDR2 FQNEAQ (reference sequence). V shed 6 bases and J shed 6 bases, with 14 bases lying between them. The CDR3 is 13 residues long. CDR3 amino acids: CASSLPAVNGYTF. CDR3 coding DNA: TGTGCCAGCAGTTTACCGGCAGTAAATGGCTACACCTTC.

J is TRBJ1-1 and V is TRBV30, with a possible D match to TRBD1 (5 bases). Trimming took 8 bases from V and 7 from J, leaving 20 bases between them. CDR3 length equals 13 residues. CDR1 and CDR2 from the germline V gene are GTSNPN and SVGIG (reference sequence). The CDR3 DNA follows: TGTGCCAGAACGAGGCAGGGAATGGGTGAAGCTTTCTTT. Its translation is CARTRQGMGEAFF.

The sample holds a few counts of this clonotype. In nucleotides, the CDR3 is TGTGCCACCAGTGGTTCGACAGGAGATACGCAGTATTTT. Amino acids: CATSGSTGDTQYF. This chain links TRBV24-1 with TRBJ2-3, with D tentatively TRBD1 (6 bases). Trimming pared 5 bases from V and 5 bases from J, leaving 10 bases between. The length of the CDR3 is 13 residues. Germline CDR1 is KGHDR and CDR2 is SFDVKD.

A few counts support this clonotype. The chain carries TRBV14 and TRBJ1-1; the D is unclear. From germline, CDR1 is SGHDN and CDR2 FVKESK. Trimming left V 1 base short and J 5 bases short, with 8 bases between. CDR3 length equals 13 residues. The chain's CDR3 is CASSQGARTEAFF. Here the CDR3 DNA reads TGTGCCAGCAGCCAAGGGGCAAGGACTGAAGCTTTCTTT.

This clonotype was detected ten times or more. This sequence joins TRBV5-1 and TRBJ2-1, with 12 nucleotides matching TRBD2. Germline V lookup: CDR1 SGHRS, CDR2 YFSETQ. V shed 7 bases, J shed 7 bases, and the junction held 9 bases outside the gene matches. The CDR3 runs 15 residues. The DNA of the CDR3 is TGCGCCAGCGGGCTAGCGGGAGGGCCCAGGAATGAGCAGTTCTTC. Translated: CASGLAGGPRNEQFF. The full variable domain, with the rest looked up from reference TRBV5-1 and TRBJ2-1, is KAGVTQTPRYLIKTRGQQVTLSCSPISGHRSVSWYQQTPGQGLQFLFEYFSETQRNKGNFPGRFSGRQFSNSRSEMNVSTLELGDSALYLCASGLAGGPRNEQFFGPGTRLTVL.